A single sample gave rise to the 16 T cell receptor beta chains below, sequenced in a study of blood T cell repertoires in COVID-19. Generated by immunoSEQ multiplex PCR, the TCRdb table keeps only in-frame clones and is missing some. The table includes roughly 360,000 clones, more than 70% detected once. Sequenced: PBMCs or T cells enriched from blood (not recorded which). These receptors were collected from a man aged 25-45 years who had recovered from COVID-19.

The chain links TRBV6-4 to TRBJ2-1; D remains ambiguous. V lost 3 bases and J 0 bases, leaving 9 bases between the germline ends. Germline loops: CDR1 MRHNA, CDR2 SNTAGT. There are 15 residues in the CDR3. The DNA of the CDR3 is TGTGCCAGCAGTGAAACCCGGAGCTCCTACAATGAGCAGTTCTTC. Its protein is CASSETRSSYNEQFF.

V usage is TRBV30 and J usage is TRBJ2-5, with 7 bases matching TRBD2. CDR3 length: 12 amino acids. The V gene's germline CDR1 is GTSNPN and CDR2 SVGIG (reference sequence). J gave up 9 bases and V 6 bases, and 10 bases lay outside the gene matches. The CDR3 is CACSPGGGAQYF. CDR3 DNA: TGTGCCTGTTCTCCGGGGGGTGGGGCCCAGTACTTC.

The chain couples TRBV3-1 (or the pseudogene TRBV3-2) to TRBJ1-6; possible D gene TRBD1, 5 bases. With 1 base removed from V and 10 bases from J, the gap between germline ends came to 14 bases. CDR3 size: 15 residues. Germline assignment: CDR1 LGHDT and CDR2 YNNKEL (reference sequence). DNA of the CDR3: TGTGCCAGCAGCCAAGGCGGGGCAAGTAGGTCACCCCTCCACTTT. Its protein product is CASSQGGASRSPLHF.

The V call is TRBV27, the J call TRBJ1-2, with D possibly being TRBD1 (5 bases). V lost 6 bases to trimming and J lost 8 bases, with 16 bases between them. CDR3 length: 13 amino acids. In germline, CDR1 is MNHEY, CDR2 SMNVEV (reference sequence). CDR3 residues: CASRGGLSLGYTF. The DNA for the CDR3 is TGTGCCAGCAGGGGGGGACTATCATTGGGCTACACCTTC.

This clone was observed a handful of times. This chain links TRBV27 with TRBJ1-6, with D perhaps TRBD1 (6 bases). The germline gives CDR1 MNHEY, CDR2 SMNVEV (reference sequence). This CDR3 comprises 18 residues. The ends were cut back, 5 bases at V and 0 bases at J, with 17 bases in the middle. CDR3 DNA: TGTGCCAGCAGTCAACTTGACAGGCCTAGCTCCTATAATTCACCCCTCCACTTT. Translating it yields CASSQLDRPSSYNSPLHF.

The CDR3 reads CASSSRDRTLYSNQPQHF. Written as DNA, the CDR3 is TGCGCCAGCAGTTCGCGGGACAGGACGCTCTATAGCAATCAGCCCCAGCATTTT. This sequence joins TRBV10-2 and TRBJ1-5, with TRBD1 identical over 8 bases. This CDR3 region has 18 residues. V shed 5 bases, J shed 0 bases, and the junction held 12 bases outside the gene matches. CDR1 is WSHSY, CDR2 SAAADI, per germline.

The chain is built from TRBV6-1 and TRBJ1-2; D ambiguous. Trimming shortened V by 2 bases and J by 5 bases, and 6 bases separated the two germline ends. This CDR3 is built from 12 residues. CDR1 and CDR2 (germline): MNHNS, SASEGT. CDR3 loop: CASSENNYGYTF. The CDR3 coding sequence is TGTGCCAGCAGTGAAAATAATTATGGCTACACCTTC.

The V and J genes are TRBV6-6 and TRBJ1-6; unclear D gene. CDR3 size: 17 residues. From germline, CDR1 is MNHNY and CDR2 SVGAGI (reference sequence). V lost 5 bases to trimming and J lost 1 base, with 15 bases between them. Here the CDR3 reads CASSPSLRPSYNSPLHF. DNA of the CDR3: TGTGCCAGCAGTCCTTCTCTTCGTCCGTCCTATAATTCACCCCTCCACTTT.

This chain uses TRBV19 with TRBJ1-5; 7 bases align to TRBD1. CDR1 LNHDA and CDR2 SQIVND come from the germline V gene (reference sequence). Trimming removed 6 bases from V and 4 bases from J; junction bases left unmatched: 12. This CDR3 comprises 16 residues. Here the CDR3 reads CASRPLPGQSNQPQHF. The CDR3 DNA reads TGTGCCAGTAGGCCCTTACCGGGACAGAGTAATCAGCCCCAGCATTTT.

The rearrangement joins TRBV5-6 to TRBJ2-2; TRBD2 agrees at 9 bases. Germline lookup yields CDR1 SGHDT and CDR2 YYEEEE. This CDR3 is 15 amino acids long. With V trimmed by 0 bases and J by 6 bases, 3 bases remained unmatched. Here the CDR3 reads CASSLVAGAAGELFF. CDR3 in DNA: TGTGCCAGCAGCTTGGTAGCGGGGGCCGCCGGGGAGCTGTTTTTT.

The V call is TRBV6-5, the J call TRBJ1-5; 7 positions match TRBD1. The length of the CDR3 is 13 residues. CDR1 is MNHEY, CDR2 SVGAGI, per germline. Germline trimming cut 4 bases from V and 5 bases from J; bases unmatched to any gene: 2. CDR3 loop: CASSWDSDQPQHF. CDR3 in DNA: TGTGCCAGCAGTTGGGACAGTGATCAGCCCCAGCATTTT.

The chain carries TRBV25-1 and TRBJ1-2; 7 bases match TRBD1. The CDR3 has 14 residues. V lost 3 bases and J lost 7; bases outside the gene matches: 8. Germline CDR1 is MGHDK and CDR2 is SYGVNS. The CDR3 protein is CASSEGDRDSGYTF. For the CDR3, the DNA is TGTGCCAGCAGTGAGGGCGACAGGGACTCTGGCTACACCTTC.

A single count supports this clone. This specimen includes other DNA sequences encoding the same CDR3. V is TRBV3-1 (or the pseudogene TRBV3-2) and J is TRBJ1-1; no clear D. V lost 1 base and J 4 bases, leaving 10 bases between the germline ends. Germline loops: CDR1 LGHDT, CDR2 YNNKEL (reference sequence). The CDR3 sequence is 14 residues long. The CDR3 nucleotides read TGTGCCAGCAGCCAAGGGGGAGGTATCACTGAAGCTTTCTTT. Amino acid sequence: CASSQGGGITEAFF.

The rearrangement joins TRBV3-1 (or the pseudogene TRBV3-2) to TRBJ1-2; 8 bases fit TRBD1. V was pared by 1 base and J by 6 bases, with 7 bases of the junction left unmatched. CDR1 is LGHDT, CDR2 YNNKEL, per germline (reference sequence). The CDR3 totals 15 residues. The CDR3 sequence is CASSQVGQGANGYTF. The CDR3 nucleotides read TGTGCCAGCAGCCAAGTCGGCCAGGGGGCAAATGGCTACACCTTC.

In this sample, this clone turned up once. The genes are TRBV4-3 and TRBJ2-7; D may be TRBD1 (5 bases). CDR1 and CDR2 (germline): LGHNA, YSLEER. The CDR3 spans 15 residues. V was pared by 0 bases and J by 2 bases, with 11 bases between. CDR3 amino acids: CASSQDQGDPYEQYF. CDR3 DNA sequence: TGCGCCAGCAGCCAAGATCAGGGCGATCCCTACGAGCAGTACTTC.

This clone was observed once. The chain joins TRBV5-6 to TRBJ2-3; 15 positions agree with TRBD2. CDR1 SGHDT and CDR2 YYEEEE come from the germline V gene. V trimming: 2 bases; J trimming: 0 bases; junction bases outside the gene matches: 4. This CDR3 has 18 amino acids. The CDR3 nucleotides read TGTGCCAGCAGCTTACTGGGACTAGCGGGGGGTAGCACAGATACGCAGTATTTT. Translating it yields CASSLLGLAGGSTDTQYF.